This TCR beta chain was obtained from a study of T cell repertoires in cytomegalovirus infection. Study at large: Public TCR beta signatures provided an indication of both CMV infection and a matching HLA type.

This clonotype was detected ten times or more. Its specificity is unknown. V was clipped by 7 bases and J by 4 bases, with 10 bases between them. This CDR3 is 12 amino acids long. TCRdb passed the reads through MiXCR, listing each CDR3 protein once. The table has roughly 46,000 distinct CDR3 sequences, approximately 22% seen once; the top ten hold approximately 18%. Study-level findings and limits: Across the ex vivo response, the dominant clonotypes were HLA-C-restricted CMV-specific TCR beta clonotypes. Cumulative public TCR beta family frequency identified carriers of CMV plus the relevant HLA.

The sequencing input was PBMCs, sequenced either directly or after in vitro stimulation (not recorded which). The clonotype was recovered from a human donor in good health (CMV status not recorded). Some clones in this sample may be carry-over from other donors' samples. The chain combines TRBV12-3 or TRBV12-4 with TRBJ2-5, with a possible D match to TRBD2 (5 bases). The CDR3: CASKSGGETQYF. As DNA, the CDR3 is TGTGCCAGCAAATCAGGAGGAGAGACCCAGTACTTC.